This TCR beta chain was captured in a study of OX40 agonist ivuxolimab in advanced cancers. At the level of the study: Patients received the agonistic anti-OX40 (CD134) antibody ivuxolimab.

The germline V and J ends were trimmed by 1 base and 9 bases, with 11 bases remaining between them. This CDR3 contains 13 residues. Per germline, CDR1 SGHRS and CDR2 YFSETQ. Assay: immunoSEQ multiplex PCR; the TCRdb copy retains only in-frame clones and omits some. The sample yields about 68,000 clones, roughly nine tenths seen once. General study findings and limits: In the expanded peripheral T cells, antigen specificity was never determined.

Exclusion applied to patients with autoimmune disease history or systemic immunosuppression. Comment on this clone: The antigen is not known.

The TCR was taken from an adult with an advanced solid tumor such as melanoma, head and neck, liver or kidney cancer. The chain recombines TRBV5-1 with TRBJ2-1; the D gene is possibly TRBD2 (6 bases). Sequences were derived from CD4+ or CD8+ T cells sorted from blood, sampled in a trial of the OX40 agonist ivuxolimab. The CDR3 loop is CASSLPGVPEQFF. The CDR3 DNA reads TGCGCCAGCAGCTTGCCGGGAGTACCTGAGCAGTTCTTC.